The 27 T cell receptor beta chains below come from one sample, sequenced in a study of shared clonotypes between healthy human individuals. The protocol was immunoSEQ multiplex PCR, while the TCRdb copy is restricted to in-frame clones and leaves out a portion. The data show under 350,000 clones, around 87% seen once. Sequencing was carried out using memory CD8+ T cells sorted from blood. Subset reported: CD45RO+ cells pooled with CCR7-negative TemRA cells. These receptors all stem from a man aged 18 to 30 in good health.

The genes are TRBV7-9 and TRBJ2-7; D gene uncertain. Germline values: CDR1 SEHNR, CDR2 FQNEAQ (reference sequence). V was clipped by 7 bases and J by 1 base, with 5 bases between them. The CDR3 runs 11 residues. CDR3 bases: TGTGCCAGCACCGGATCCTACGAGCAGTACTTC. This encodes CASTGSYEQYF.

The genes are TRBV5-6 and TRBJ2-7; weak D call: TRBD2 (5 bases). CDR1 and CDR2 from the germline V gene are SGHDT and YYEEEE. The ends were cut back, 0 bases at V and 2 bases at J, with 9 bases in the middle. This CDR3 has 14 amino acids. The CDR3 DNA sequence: TGTGCCAGCAGCTTGGGAGGGAACCCCTACGAGCAGTACTTC. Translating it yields CASSLGGNPYEQYF.

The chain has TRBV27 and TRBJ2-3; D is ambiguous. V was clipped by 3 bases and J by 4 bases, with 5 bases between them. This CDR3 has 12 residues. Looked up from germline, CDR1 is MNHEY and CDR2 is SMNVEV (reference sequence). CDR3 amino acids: CASSFIADTQYF. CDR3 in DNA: TGTGCCAGCAGTTTTATCGCAGATACGCAGTATTTT.

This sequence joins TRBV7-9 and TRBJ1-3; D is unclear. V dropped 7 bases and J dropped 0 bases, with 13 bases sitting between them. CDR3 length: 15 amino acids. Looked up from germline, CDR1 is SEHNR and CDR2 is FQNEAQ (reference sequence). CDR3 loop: CASTRRRNSGNTIYF. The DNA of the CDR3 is TGTGCCAGCACCCGACGGAGGAACTCTGGAAACACCATATATTTT.

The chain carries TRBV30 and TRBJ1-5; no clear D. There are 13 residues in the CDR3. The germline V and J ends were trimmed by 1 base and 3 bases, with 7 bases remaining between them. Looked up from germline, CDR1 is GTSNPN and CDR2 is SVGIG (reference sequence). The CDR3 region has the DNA TGTGCCTGGAGTGAACAATCCAATCAGCCCCAGCATTTT. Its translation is CAWSEQSNQPQHF.

DNA for the CDR3: TGTGCCAGCAGCCAAGATTCTAGCGGGAGTATCTACGAGCAGTACTTC. Translated: CASSQDSSGSIYEQYF. This chain uses TRBV14 with TRBJ2-7, with 10 bases lining up with TRBD2. Germline trimming cut 0 bases from V and 3 bases from J; bases unmatched to any gene: 5. The CDR3 is made up of 16 amino acids. Germline V lookup: CDR1 SGHDN, CDR2 FVKESK.

This CDR3 reads CASSFLGFDYGYTF. The DNA for the CDR3 is TGTGCCAGCAGTTTCCTAGGTTTCGACTATGGCTACACCTTC. This chain joins TRBV28 and TRBJ1-2; unclear D gene. This CDR3 contains 14 residues. The V and J ends lost 3 bases and 3 bases respectively, with 11 bases between them. Germline V gene sequence: CDR1 MDHEN, CDR2 SYDVKM.

Here the CDR3 reads CASSFLTRGTSEWNEQFF. The DNA of the CDR3 is TGTGCCAGCAGCTTCCTGACCCGGGGGACTAGCGAGTGGAATGAGCAGTTCTTC. The V and J genes are TRBV7-9 and TRBJ2-1, with 10 nucleotides matching TRBD2. The CDR3 is 18 residues long. Germline V gives CDR1 SEHNR, CDR2 FQNEAQ (reference sequence). Unmatched junction bases numbered 15, after V lost 3 bases and J lost 7 bases.

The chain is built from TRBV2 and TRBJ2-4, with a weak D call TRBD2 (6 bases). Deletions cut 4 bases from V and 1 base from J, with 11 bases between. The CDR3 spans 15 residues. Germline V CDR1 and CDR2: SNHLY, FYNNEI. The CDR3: CASSAGEMAKNIQYF. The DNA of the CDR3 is TGTGCCAGCAGTGCGGGGGAGATGGCCAAAAACATTCAGTACTTC.

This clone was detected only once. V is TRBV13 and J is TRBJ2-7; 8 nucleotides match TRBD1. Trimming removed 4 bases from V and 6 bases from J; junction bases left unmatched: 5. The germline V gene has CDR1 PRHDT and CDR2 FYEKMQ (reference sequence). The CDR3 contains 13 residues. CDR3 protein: CASSSQGAPEQYF. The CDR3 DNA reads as TGTGCCAGCAGCTCCCAGGGGGCCCCCGAGCAGTACTTC.

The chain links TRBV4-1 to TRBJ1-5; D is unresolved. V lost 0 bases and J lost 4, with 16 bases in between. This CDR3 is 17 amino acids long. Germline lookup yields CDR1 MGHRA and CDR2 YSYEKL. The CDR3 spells CASSQEFLWAFNQPQHF. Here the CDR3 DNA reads TGCGCCAGCAGCCAAGAATTTTTATGGGCGTTTAATCAGCCCCAGCATTTT.

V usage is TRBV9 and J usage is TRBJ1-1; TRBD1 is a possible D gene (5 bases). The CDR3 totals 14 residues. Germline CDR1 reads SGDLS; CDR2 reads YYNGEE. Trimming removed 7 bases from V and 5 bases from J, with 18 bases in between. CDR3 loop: CASGRGGEETEAFF. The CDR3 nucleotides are TGTGCCAGCGGCAGAGGAGGGGAGGAGACTGAAGCTTTCTTT.

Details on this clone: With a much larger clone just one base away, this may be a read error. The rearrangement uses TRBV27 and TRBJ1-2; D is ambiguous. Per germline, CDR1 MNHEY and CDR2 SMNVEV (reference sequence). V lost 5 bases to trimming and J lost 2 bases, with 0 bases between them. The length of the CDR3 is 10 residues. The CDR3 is CASSNYGYTF. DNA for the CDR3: TGTGCCAGCAGTAACTATGGCTACACCTTC.

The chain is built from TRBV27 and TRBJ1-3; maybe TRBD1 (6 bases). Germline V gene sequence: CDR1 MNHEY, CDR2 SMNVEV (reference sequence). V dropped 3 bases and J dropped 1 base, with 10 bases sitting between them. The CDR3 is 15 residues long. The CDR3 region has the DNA TGTGCCAGCAGTTTGGAAGGGGGTTCTGGAAACACCATATATTTT. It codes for CASSLEGGSGNTIYF.

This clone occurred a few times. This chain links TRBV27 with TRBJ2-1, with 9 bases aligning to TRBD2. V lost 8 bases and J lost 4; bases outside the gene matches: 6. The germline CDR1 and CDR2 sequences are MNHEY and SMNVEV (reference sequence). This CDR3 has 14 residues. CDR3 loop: CASALAGDYNEQFF. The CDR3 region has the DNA TGTGCCAGCGCACTAGCGGGCGATTACAATGAGCAGTTCTTC.

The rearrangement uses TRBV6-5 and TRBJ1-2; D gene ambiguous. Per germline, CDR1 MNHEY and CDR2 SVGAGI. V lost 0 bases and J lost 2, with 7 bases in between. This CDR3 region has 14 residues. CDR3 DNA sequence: TGTGCCAGCAGTTACTCGCCCCAAAACTATGGCTACACCTTC. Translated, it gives CASSYSPQNYGYTF.

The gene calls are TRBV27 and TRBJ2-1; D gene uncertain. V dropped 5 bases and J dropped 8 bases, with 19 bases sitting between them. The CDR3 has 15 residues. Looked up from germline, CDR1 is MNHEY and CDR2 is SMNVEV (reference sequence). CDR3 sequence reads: CASSLLPPGFDEQFF. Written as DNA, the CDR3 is TGTGCCAGCAGTCTACTCCCACCCGGATTCGATGAGCAGTTCTTC.

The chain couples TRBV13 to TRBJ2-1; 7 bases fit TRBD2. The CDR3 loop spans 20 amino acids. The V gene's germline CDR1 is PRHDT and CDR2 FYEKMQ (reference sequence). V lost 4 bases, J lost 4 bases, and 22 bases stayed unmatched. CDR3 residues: CASSSNTFSEGGAQYNEQFF. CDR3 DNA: TGTGCCAGCAGCTCGAACACCTTCTCTGAGGGAGGGGCCCAGTACAATGAGCAGTTCTTC. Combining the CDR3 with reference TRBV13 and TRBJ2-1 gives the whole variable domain AAGVIQSPRHLIKEKRETATLKCYPIPRHDTVYWYQQGPGQDPQFLISFYEKMQSDKGSIPDRFSAQQFSDYHSELNMSSLELGDSALYFCASSSNTFSEGGAQYNEQFFGPGTRLTVL.

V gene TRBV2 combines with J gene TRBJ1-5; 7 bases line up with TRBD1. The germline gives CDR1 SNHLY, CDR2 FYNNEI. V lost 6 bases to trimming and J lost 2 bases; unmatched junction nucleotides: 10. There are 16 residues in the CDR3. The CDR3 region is CASRSAQGIGNQPQHF. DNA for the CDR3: TGTGCCAGCAGGAGCGCACAGGGGATTGGCAATCAGCCCCAGCATTTT.

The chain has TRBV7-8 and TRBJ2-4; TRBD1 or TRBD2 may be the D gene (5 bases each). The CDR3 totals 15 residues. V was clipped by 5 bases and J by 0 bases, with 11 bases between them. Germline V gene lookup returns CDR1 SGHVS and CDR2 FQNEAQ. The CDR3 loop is CASSRGLLAKNIQYF. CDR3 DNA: TGTGCCAGCAGCCGGGGCCTATTAGCCAAAAACATTCAGTACTTC.

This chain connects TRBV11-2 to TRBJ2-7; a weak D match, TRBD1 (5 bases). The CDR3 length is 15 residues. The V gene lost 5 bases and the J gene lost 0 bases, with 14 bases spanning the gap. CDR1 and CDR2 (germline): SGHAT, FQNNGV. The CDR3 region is CASSPPQGRSYEQYF. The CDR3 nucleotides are TGTGCCAGCAGCCCACCTCAGGGTCGCTCCTACGAGCAGTACTTC.

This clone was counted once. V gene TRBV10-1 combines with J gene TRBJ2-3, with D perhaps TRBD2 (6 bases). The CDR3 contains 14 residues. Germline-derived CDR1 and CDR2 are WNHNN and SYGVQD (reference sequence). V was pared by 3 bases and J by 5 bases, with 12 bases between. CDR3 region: CASSEPGAEDTQYF. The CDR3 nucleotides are TGCGCCAGCAGTGAACCGGGAGCGGAAGATACGCAGTATTTT.

CDR3 sequence: CASSLPLAGGYPSTDTQYF. In DNA form, the CDR3 reads TGTGCCAGCAGCCTCCCCCTAGCGGGGGGGTATCCTAGCACAGATACGCAGTATTTT. The rearrangement links TRBV7-9 to TRBJ2-3; TRBD2 agrees at 12 bases. Trimming at V came to 5 bases and at J to 0 bases, leaving 12 bases not matched to a gene. This CDR3 spans 19 amino acids. Germline V CDR1 and CDR2: SEHNR, FQNEAQ (reference sequence).

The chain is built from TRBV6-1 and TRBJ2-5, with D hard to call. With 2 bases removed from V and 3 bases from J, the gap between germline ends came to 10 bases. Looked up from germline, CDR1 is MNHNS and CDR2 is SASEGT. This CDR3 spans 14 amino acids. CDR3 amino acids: CASSEYGAEETQYF. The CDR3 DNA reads TGTGCCAGCAGTGAATATGGAGCCGAAGAGACCCAGTACTTC.

CDR3 region: CASTYLGLYYGYTF. In DNA, the CDR3 is TGTGCCAGCACCTACCTGGGGCTCTACTATGGCTACACCTTC. This chain links TRBV6-6 with TRBJ1-2, with D possibly TRBD1 on 5 matching bases. The CDR3 is made up of 14 amino acids. Germline loops: CDR1 MNHNY, CDR2 SVGAGI (reference sequence). Trimming took 7 bases from V and 3 from J, leaving 15 bases between them.

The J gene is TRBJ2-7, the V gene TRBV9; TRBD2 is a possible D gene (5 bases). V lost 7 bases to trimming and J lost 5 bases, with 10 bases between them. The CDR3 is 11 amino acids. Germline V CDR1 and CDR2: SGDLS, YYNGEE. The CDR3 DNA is TGTGCCAGCGGGAGAGAAAACGAGCAGTACTTC. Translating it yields CASGRENEQYF.

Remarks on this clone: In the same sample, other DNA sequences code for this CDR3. This CDR3 is CASSPTFATNEKLFF. The CDR3 DNA reads as TGCGCCAGCAGCCCCACATTTGCAACTAATGAAAAACTGTTTTTT. V is TRBV4-3 and J is TRBJ1-4, with unresolved D. The CDR3 spans 15 residues. Germline CDR1 LGHNA, CDR2 YSLEER. V lost 4 bases to trimming and J lost 0 bases, with 9 bases between them.